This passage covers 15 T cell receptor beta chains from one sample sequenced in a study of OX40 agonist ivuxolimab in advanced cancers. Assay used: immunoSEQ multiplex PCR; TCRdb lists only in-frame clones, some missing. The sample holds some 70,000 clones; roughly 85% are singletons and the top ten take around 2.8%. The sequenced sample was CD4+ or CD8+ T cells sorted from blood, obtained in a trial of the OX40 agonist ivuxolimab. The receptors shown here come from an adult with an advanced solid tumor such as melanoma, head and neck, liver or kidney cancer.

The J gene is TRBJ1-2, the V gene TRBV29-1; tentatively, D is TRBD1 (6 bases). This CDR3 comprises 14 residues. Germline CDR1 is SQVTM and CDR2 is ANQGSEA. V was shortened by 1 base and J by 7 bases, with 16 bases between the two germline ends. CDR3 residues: CSVEVVETGFGYTF. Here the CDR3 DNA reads TGCAGCGTTGAAGTCGTTGAAACAGGGTTTGGCTACACCTTC.

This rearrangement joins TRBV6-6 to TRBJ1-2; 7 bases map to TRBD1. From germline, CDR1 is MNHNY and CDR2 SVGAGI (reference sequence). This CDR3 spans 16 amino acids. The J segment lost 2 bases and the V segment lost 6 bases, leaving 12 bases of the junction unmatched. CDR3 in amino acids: CASSFDRQGSNYGYTF. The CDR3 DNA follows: TGTGCCAGCAGCTTCGATCGACAGGGATCAAACTATGGCTACACCTTC.

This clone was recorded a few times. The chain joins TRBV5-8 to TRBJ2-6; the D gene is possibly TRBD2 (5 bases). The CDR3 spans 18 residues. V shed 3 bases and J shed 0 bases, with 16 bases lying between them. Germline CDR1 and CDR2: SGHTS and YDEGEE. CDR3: CASSWTTGYYSGANVLTF. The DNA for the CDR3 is TGTGCCAGCAGCTGGACGACGGGGTATTACTCTGGGGCCAACGTCCTGACTTTC.

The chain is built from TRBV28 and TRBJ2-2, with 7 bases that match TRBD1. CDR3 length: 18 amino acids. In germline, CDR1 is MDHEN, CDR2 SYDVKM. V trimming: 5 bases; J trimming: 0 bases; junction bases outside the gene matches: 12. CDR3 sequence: CASSLSRLGQPNTGELFF. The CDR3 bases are TGTGCCAGCAGTCTTTCGCGTCTGGGACAGCCGAACACCGGGGAGCTGTTTTTT.

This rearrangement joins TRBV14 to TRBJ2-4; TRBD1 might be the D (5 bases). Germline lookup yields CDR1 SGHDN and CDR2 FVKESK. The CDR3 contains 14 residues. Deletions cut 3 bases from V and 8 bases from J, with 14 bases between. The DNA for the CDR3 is TGTGCCAGCAGCCATGTAGGCAGGGTCGACATTCAGTACTTC. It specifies CASSHVGRVDIQYF.

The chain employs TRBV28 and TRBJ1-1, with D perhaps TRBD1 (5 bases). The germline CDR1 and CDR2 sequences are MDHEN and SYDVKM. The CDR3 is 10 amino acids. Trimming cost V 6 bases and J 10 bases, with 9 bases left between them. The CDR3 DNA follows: TGTGCCAGCAGAGCAGGGCTAGCTTTCTTT. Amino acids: CASRAGLAFF.

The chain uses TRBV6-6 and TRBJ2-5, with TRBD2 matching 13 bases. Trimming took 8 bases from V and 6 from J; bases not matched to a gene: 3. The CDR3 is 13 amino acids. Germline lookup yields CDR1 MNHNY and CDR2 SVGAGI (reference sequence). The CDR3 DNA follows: TGTGCCAGCGGGACTAGCGGGGTGAAGACCCAGTACTTC. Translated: CASGTSGVKTQYF.

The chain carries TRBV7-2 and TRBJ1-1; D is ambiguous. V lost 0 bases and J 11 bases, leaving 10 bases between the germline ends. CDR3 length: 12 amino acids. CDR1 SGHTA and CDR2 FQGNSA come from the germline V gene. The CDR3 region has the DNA TGTGCCAGCAGCTTAGCCCGGGGTGAGGCTTTCTTT. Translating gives CASSLARGEAFF.

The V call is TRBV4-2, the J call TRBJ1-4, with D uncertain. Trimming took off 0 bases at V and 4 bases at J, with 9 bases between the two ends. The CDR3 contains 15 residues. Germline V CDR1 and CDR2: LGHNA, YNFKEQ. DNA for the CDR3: TGTGCCAGCAGCCAAGACAAGGGCTTTAATGAAAAACTGTTTTTT. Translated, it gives CASSQDKGFNEKLFF.

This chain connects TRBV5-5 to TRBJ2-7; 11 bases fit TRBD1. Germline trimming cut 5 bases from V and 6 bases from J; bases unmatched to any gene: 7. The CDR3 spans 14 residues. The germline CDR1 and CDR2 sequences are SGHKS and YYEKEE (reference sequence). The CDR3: CASSKDRGQLEQYF. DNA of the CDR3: TGTGCCAGCAGTAAGGACAGGGGGCAGCTCGAGCAGTACTTC.

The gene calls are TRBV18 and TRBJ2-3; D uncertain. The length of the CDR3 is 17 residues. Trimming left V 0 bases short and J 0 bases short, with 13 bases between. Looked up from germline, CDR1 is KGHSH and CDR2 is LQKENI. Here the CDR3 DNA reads TGTGCCAGCTCACCACCGGCGGCTGCGGCTAGCACAGATACGCAGTATTTT. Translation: CASSPPAAAASTDTQYF.

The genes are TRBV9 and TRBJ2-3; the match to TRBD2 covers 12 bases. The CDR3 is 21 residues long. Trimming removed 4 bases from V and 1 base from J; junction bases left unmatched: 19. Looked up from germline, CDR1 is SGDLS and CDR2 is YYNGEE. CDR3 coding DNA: TGTGCCAGCAGCCTAAGACGTAAGTGGTCTAGCGGGGGGGGCCGCACAGATACGCAGTATTTT. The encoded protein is CASSLRRKWSSGGGRTDTQYF.

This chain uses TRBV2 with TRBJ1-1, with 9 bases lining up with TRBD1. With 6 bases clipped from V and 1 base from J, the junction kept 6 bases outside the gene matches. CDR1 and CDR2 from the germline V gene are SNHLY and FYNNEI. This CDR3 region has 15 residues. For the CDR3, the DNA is TGTGCCAGCAGGACGGACAGGGGATCGAACACTGAAGCTTTCTTT. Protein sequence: CASRTDRGSNTEAFF.

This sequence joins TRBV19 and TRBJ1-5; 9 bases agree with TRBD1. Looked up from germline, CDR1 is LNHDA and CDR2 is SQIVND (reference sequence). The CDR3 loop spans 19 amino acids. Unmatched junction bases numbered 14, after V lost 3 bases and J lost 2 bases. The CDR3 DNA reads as TGTGCCAGTAGTATTAATAACCCAGGGACAGGGATAGGCAATCAGCCCCAGCATTTT. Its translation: CASSINNPGTGIGNQPQHF.

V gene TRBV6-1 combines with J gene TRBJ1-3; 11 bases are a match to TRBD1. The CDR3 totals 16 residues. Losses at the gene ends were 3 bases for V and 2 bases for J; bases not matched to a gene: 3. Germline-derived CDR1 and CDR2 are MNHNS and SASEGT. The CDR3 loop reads CASSDPGQGAGNTIYF. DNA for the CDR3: TGTGCCAGCAGTGATCCGGGACAGGGGGCTGGAAACACCATATATTTT.